This T cell receptor (beta chain) was profiled in a study of blood T cell repertoires in COVID-19. Study-wide context: The analysed material was cDNA or gDNA that came from T cells, B-cell-depleted T cells, or PBMCs.

Each participant's cohort was designated according to participant-reported clinical history. Either two negative PCRs, clearance, or symptom resolution qualified Cohort 3 donors as recovered. As handled by the study authors: Nucleated cell counts were estimated from reference gene primer amplification. Repertoires were generated with immunoSEQ multiplex PCR, while TCRdb's copy carries only in-frame clones and drops some. V, J and clone size are those of that table, while D and trimming were read from the DNA. The sample carries about 480,000 clones, roughly 90% recorded once. This clone was detected once. The germline gives CDR1 KGHSH, CDR2 LQKENI. V dropped 6 bases and J dropped 5 bases, with 7 bases sitting between them. CDR3 length equals 11 residues.

The J gene is TRBJ2-5, the V gene TRBV18, with D perhaps TRBD2 (5 bases). This TCR was recovered from a woman aged 40 to 50 who had recovered from COVID-19. The sequenced material came from PBMCs or T cells enriched from blood (not recorded which). CDR3 nucleotides: TGTGCCAGCTCCCCGGGGGAGACCCAGTACTTC. Residues: CASSPGETQYF.